This record looks at one T cell receptor (beta chain) sequence and its context. There is no known antigen for this receptor. Base qualities are not recorded, but no much larger clone differs from it by a single base. For the CD8 naive samples, CD45RO-negative cells were positively selected for CCR7, yielding a CD45RA+CCR7+ population from which TemRA cells were excluded. The donors were healthy, HIV-negative adults with no recently reported acute infections or vaccinations. Every donor was a Caucasian adult residing in Nashville, Tennessee, USA. After blood collection by leukapheresis, PBMCs were isolated using Ficoll-Histopaque density gradient centrifugation and then cryopreserved in the vapor phase of liquid nitrogen. Analytical flow cytometry was used to check the purity and quantity of every magnetically sorted T cell population. From each sorted fraction, genomic DNA was isolated and quantified by UV absorbance on a Nanodrop 2000c.

Using the deep immunoSEQ assay, TCR CDR3 regions were amplified from genomic DNA by multiplex PCR. Genomic DNA extracted from each cell subset was distributed evenly over all wells of several immunoSEQ 96-well plates, and each plate served as one replicate. Each replicate PCR for sorted subsets received roughly 200 ng genomic DNA, equal to roughly 33,000 T cell genomes. Purified libraries were measured with a Qubit 3.0 fluorometer, size-checked on a Bioanalyzer 2100, and measured again with the KAPA Library Quantification kit. Every immunoSEQ 96-well plate was sequenced on a dedicated single-read 150-cycle Illumina NextSeq 550 flow cell. From the authors' description of their analysis: Because the immunoSEQ output included only junctional sequences and no quality scores, the filtering could not be the same as the filtering used for full-length reads. To assign V/J genes and CDR3, sequences were annotated using PyIR, a Python wrapper for IgBLAST v1.9, with IMGT germline references. Reads were removed for weak V/J assignments (E-value above 1e-6), missing CDR3, stop codons, out-of-frame junctions, or ambiguous translated residues. V3J clonotypes were defined by identical inferred V gene, J gene, and CDR3 amino acid sequence. Percentage overlap between repertoires was calculated by dividing the number of shared unique clonotypes by the size of the smaller repertoire. Three approaches were used to assess repertoire richness: RTK rarefaction, the Chao1 estimator, and Recon v2.1 estimates of unobserved clonotypes. For all TCRbeta clonotypes obtained by the gDNA method from a handful of donors, generation probabilities were computed with OLGA. The table comes from immuneACCESS by way of TCRdb, which keeps in-frame sequences with V and J called. Part of the clones is missing from these tables; in studies checked, under half for an unresolved V gene and the rest for unknown reasons. V and J calls and clone size come straight from that table; D and trimming were deduced from the DNA. The sample profile shows 2 million to 2.5 million clones; around 93% of them were found once. Around 1.7% of the sample rests with the top ten.

The record originates from a study of shared clonotypes between healthy human individuals (dated by TCRdb to about 2020). About the study as a whole: Two women and a few men aged 18 to 49 years were included in the cohort. Per donor, three plates each were used for CD4 naive and CD4 memory, two for CD8 naive, and one for CD8 memory. To estimate repertoire size and how much clonotype sharing occurs between individuals, the study deeply sequenced the blood TCR repertoires of several healthy adults. To increase sequencing depth and limit assay-specific biases, TCR repertoire library preparation and sequencing were carried out by different laboratories using diverse techniques. Each donor's leukapheresis produced roughly between roughly 0.85 and 9 billion PBMCs. What the research found in general, with its limitations: Sharing across a few donors was observed for roughly 5.4% of naive CD4, about 3.2% of naive CD8, over 2% of memory CD4, and around 0.44% of memory CD8 clonotypes. Clonotypes shared by all four sorted-subset donors showed higher generation probabilities than non-shared clonotypes. Larger estimated clonotype richness was generally found for naive subsets than for memory subsets. Sampling was restricted to blood, and TCR repertoires in tissues likely differ from the TCR repertoires found in blood. Pairwise subsampling indicated that sequencing depth was expected to affect the degree of clonotype sharing among donors. The small number of donors limited the genetic and exposure-history diversity represented. Even with the large sequencing depth, rarefaction of the sorted-subset datasets indicated that sequencing was incomplete.

CDR1 and CDR2 are read off the germline V gene as SGHRS and YFSETQ. Here V drops 4 bases and J drops 3 bases, and the junction holds 7 bases not matched to any gene. The CDR3 runs 16 residues from the cysteine to the phenylalanine. The only DNA kept is the CDR3, 48 bases in frame from the first base. This receptor was taken from a man between 18 and 29 years old in good health. Some clones in this sample may be carry-over from other donors' samples. The sequence joins TRBV5-1 to TRBJ2-1; 10 of the junction bases match TRBD2. Sequenced sample: naive CD8+ T cells from PBMCs. Sample cell subset or site, as interpreted from the label and publication: CD45RA+CCR7+. The nucleotides are TGCGCCAGCAGCACAGGACTAGCGGTTGTCTACAATGAGCAGTTCTTC. Protein translation: CASSTGLAVVYNEQFF. Extended through the reference TRBV5-1 and TRBJ2-1 proteins, this CDR3 yields the full variable domain: KAGVTQTPRYLIKTRGQQVTLSCSPISGHRSVSWYQQTPGQGLQFLFEYFSETQRNKGNFPGRFSGRQFSNSRSEMNVSTLELGDSALYLCASSTGLAVVYNEQFFGPGTRLTVL.